This TCR beta chain was sequenced during a study of blood T cell repertoires in COVID-19. For the study at large: COVID-19 samples from acute and convalescent phases originated in the United States, Italy and Spain. From T cells, B-cell-depleted T cells, or PBMCs came the material, which was cDNA or gDNA.

Per the original data handling: How many nucleated cells were present was estimated from reference gene primer amplification. Sequencing was performed with immunoSEQ multiplex PCR; in TCRdb, only in-frame clones are kept and a portion is missing. From that table come the V and J calls and clone size; the DNA was used to work out D and trimming. The sample has approximately 300,000 clones; 80% to 85% are singletons. Seattle patients were enrolled during active infection and followed longitudinally. Between the trimmed V and J ends, which lost 3 bases and 3 bases, there was a span of 14 bases. The germline gives CDR1 DFQATT, CDR2 SNEGSKA (reference sequence). CDR3 length: 15 amino acids. This clone was counted a few times.

The source material was peripheral blood. V is TRBV20-1 and J is TRBJ2-2; D possibly corresponds to TRBD2 (6 bases). The TCR sequence derives from a person aged 65-85 years with COVID-19, enrolled during active disease. The CDR3 is CSASLRGTYTGELFF. The DNA of the CDR3 is TGCAGTGCTAGTCTTCGGGGGACCTACACCGGGGAGCTGTTTTTT.